The following is a TCR beta chain sequence with its context. Its antigen is currently unknown. Assay used: immunoSEQ multiplex PCR; TCRdb lists only in-frame clones, some missing. Seen here are several thousand clones, more than 70% observed once, and the top ten hold under 5%. This record comes from a study of immune evolution from preneoplasia to lung adenocarcinoma. Findings and limits, study-wide: Clonality was highest in normal lung, lower in later-stage lesions apparently.

The CDR3 consists of 16 residues. V was shortened by 2 bases and J by 1 base, with 15 bases between the two germline ends. CDR1 and CDR2 from the germline V gene are MGHRA and YSYEKL. H&E slides confirmed each diagnosis, reviewed by two pathologists independently. Macro-dissection enriched premalignant or tumor cells before nucleic acid extraction. The sequencing sample was made of FFPE invasive lung adenocarcinoma tissue. The genes are TRBV4-1 and TRBJ2-7; D unclear. This receptor was taken from a person aged 50-75 years with lung adenocarcinoma. The CDR3 here is CASSQSGSWASYEQYF. The CDR3, as DNA: TGCGCCAGCAGCCAATCTGGTTCCTGGGCTTCCTACGAGCAGTACTTC.